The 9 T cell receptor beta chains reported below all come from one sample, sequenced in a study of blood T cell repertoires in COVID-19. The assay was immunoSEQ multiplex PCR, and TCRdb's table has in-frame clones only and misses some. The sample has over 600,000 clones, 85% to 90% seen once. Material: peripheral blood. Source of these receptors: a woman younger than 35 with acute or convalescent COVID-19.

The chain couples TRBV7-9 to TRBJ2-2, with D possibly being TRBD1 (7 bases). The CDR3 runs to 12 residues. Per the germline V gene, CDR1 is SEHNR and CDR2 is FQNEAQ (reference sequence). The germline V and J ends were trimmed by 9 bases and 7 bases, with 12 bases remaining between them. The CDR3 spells CARGGGSGELFF. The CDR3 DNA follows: TGTGCCAGAGGAGGGGGCAGCGGGGAGCTGTTTTTT.

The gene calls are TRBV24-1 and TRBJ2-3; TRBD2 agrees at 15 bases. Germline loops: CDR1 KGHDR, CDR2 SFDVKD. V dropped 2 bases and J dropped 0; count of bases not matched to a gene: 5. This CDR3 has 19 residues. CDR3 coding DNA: TGTGCCACCAGTGATTGGACTAGCGGGGGGGCCCTAAGCACAGATACGCAGTATTTT. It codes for CATSDWTSGGALSTDTQYF.

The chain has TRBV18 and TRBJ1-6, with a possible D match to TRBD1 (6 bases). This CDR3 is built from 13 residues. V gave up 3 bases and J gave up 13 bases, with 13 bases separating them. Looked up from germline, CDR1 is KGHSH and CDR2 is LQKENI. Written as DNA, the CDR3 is TGTGCCAGCTCACCGCCGTCGGGGGGCCCCCTCCACTTT. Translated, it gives CASSPPSGGPLHF. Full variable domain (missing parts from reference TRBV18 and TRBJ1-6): NAGVMQNPRHLVRRRGQEARLRCSPMKGHSHVYWYRQLPEEGLKFMVYLQKENIIDESGMPKERFSAEFPKEGPSILRIQQVVRGDSAAYFCASSPPSGGPLHFGNGTRLTVT.

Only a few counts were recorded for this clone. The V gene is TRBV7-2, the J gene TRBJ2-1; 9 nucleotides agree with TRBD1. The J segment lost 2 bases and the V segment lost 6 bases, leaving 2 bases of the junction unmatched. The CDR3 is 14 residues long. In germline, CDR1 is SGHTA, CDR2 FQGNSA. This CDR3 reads CASRTGGTYNEQFF. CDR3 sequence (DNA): TGTGCCAGCAGGACAGGGGGAACCTACAATGAGCAGTTCTTC.

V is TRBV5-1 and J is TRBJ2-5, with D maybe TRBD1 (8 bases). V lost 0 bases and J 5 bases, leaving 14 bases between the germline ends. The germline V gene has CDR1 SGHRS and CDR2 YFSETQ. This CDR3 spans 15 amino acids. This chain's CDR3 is CASSLGQGREETQYF. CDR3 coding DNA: TGCGCCAGCAGCTTGGGACAGGGGAGGGAGGAGACCCAGTACTTC.

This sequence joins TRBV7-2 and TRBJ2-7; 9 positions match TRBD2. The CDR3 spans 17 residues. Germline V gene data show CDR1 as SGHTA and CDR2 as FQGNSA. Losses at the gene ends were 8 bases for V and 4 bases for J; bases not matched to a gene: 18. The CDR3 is CASQESGGPIPGYEQYF. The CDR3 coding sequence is TGTGCCAGCCAAGAAAGCGGGGGGCCTATACCAGGGTACGAGCAGTACTTC.

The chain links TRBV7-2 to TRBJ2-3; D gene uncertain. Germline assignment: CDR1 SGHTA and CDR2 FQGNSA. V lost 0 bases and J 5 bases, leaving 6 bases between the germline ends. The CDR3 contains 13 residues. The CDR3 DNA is TGTGCCAGCAGCTTAGCGTACGGAGATACGCAGTATTTT. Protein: CASSLAYGDTQYF.

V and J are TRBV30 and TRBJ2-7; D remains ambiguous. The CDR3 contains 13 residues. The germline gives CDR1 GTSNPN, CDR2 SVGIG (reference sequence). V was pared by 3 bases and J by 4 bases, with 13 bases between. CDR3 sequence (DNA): TGTGCCTGGAGGCCAACAAATCAGTACGAGCAGTACTTC. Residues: CAWRPTNQYEQYF.

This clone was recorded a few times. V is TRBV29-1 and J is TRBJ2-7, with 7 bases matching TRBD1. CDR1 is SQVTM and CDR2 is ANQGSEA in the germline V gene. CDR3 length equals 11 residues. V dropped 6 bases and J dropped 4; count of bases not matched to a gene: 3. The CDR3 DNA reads TGCAGCGTCCGGGACAGTTACGAGCAGTACTTC. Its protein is CSVRDSYEQYF.